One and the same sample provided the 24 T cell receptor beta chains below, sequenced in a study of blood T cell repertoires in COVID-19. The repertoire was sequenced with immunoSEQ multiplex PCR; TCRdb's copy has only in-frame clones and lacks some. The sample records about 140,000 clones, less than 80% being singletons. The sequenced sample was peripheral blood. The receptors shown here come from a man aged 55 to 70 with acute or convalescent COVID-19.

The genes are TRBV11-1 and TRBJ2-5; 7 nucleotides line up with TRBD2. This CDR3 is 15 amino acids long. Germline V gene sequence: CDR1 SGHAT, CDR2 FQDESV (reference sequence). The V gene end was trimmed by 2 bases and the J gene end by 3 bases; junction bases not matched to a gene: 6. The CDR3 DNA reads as TGTGCCAGCAGCTTAAACGCTGGGAGGGAAGAGACCCAGTACTTC. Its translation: CASSLNAGREETQYF.

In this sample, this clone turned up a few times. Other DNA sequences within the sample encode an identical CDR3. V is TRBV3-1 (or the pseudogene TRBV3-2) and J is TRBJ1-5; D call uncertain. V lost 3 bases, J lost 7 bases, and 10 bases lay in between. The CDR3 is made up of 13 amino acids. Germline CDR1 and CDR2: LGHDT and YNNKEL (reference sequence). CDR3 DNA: TGTGCCAGCAGCCAGTACCGAGGCCAGCCCCAGCATTTT. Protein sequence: CASSQYRGQPQHF.

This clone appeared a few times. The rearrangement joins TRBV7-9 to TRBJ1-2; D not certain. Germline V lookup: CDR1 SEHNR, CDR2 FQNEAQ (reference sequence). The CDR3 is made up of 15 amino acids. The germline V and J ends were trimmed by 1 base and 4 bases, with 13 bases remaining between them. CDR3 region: CASSLVPATSYGYTF. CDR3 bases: TGTGCCAGCAGCTTAGTACCGGCGACTTCCTATGGCTACACCTTC.

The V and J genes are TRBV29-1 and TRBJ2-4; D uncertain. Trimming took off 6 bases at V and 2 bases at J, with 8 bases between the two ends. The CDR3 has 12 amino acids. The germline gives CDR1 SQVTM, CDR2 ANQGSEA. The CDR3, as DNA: TGCAGCGTCGGTACGTCCAAAAACATTCAGTACTTC. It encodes CSVGTSKNIQYF.

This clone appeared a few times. CDR3 loop: CAWARSEAFF. CDR3 in DNA: TGTGCCTGGGCCCGTAGTGAAGCTTTCTTT. The chain joins TRBV30 to TRBJ1-1; D remains ambiguous. Germline V CDR1 and CDR2: GTSNPN, SVGIG (reference sequence). Trimming took off 5 bases at V and 7 bases at J, with 8 bases between the two ends. CDR3 length equals 10 residues. Based on the CDR3 plus reference TRBV30 and TRBJ1-1, the full variable domain is SQTIHQWPATLVQPVGSPLSLECTVEGTSNPNLYWYRQAAGRGLQLLFYSVGIGQISSEVPQNLSASRPQDRQFILSSKKLLLSDSGFYLCAWARSEAFFGQGTRLTVV.

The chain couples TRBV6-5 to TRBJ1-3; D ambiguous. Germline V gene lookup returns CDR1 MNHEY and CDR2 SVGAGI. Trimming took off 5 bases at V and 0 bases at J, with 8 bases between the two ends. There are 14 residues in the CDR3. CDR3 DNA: TGTGCCAGCAGTCTCGGGGACTCTGGAAACACCATATATTTT. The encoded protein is CASSLGDSGNTIYF.

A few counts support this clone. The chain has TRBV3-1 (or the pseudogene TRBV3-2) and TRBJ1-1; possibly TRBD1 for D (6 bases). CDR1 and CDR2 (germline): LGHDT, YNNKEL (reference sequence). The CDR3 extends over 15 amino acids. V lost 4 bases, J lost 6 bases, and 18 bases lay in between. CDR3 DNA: TGTGCCAGCAGCCCCCGAGGGGGGAGGGGACCTGAAGCTTTCTTT. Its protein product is CASSPRGGRGPEAFF.

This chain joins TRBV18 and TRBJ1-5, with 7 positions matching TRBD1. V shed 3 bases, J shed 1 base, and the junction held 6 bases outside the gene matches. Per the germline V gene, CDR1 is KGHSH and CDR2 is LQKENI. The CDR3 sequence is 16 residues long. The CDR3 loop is CASSPGDSHSNQPQHF. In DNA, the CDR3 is TGTGCCAGCTCACCCGGGGACAGCCACAGCAATCAGCCCCAGCATTTT.

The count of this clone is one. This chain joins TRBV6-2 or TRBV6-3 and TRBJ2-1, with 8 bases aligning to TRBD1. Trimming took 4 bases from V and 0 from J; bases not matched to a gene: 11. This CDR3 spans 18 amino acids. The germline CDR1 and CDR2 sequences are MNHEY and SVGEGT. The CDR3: CASSSVGDRLASYNEQFF. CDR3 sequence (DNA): TGTGCCAGCAGTTCCGTAGGGGACAGGTTAGCCTCCTACAATGAGCAGTTCTTC.

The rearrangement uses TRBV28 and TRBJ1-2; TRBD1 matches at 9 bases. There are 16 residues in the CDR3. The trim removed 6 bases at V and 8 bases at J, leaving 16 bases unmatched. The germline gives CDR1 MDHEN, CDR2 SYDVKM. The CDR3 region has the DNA TGTGCCAGCAGCAAGCCCGGGACAGGGAGAGTGGGAGGCTACACCTTC. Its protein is CASSKPGTGRVGGYTF.

The CDR3 DNA is TGTGCCAGCAGCTTAGATCGAGTTCAGCCCCAGCATTTT. This translates into CASSLDRVQPQHF. The chain carries TRBV7-9 and TRBJ1-5; D unresolved. CDR3 size: 13 residues. Germline-derived CDR1 and CDR2 are SEHNR and FQNEAQ (reference sequence). V lost 1 base, J lost 6 bases, and 7 bases lay in between.

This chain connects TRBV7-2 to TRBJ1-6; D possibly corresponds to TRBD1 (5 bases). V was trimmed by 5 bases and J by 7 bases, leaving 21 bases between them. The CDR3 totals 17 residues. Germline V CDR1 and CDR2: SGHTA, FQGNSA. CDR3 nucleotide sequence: TGTGCCAGCAGCCGGGGTGGGATGGGGACTTTAAATTCACCCCTCCACTTT. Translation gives CASSRGGMGTLNSPLHF.

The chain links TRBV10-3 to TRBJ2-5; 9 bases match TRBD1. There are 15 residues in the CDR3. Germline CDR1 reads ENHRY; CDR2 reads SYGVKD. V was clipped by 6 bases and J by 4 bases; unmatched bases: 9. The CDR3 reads CAISSTGGDGETQYF. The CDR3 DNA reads TGTGCCATCAGCTCTACAGGGGGCGATGGAGAGACCCAGTACTTC.

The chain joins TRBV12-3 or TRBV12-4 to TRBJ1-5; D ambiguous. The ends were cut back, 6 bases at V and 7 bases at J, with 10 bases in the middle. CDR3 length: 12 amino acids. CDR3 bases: TGTGCCAGCAGCCCTCGGCGGCAGCCCCAGCATTTT. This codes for CASSPRRQPQHF.

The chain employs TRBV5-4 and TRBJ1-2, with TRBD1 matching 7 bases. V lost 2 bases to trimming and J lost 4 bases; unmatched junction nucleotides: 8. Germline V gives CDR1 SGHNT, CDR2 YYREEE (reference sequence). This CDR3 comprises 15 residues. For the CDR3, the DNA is TGTGCCAGCAGCTTAGGACAGGCCCTCCTCTATGGCTACACCTTC. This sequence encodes CASSLGQALLYGYTF.

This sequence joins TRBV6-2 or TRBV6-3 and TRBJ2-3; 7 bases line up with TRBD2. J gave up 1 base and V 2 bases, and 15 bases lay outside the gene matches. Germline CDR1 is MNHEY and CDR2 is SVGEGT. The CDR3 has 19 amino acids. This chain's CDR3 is CASSYVPGLVGTGTDTQYF. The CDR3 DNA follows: TGTGCCAGCAGTTACGTTCCCGGACTAGTAGGAACTGGCACAGATACGCAGTATTTT.

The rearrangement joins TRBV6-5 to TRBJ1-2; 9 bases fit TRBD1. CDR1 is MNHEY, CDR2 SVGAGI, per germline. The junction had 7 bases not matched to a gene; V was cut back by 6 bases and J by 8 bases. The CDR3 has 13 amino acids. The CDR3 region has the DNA TGTGCCAGCAGCACCGGGACAGGGTTCGGCTACACCTTC. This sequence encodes CASSTGTGFGYTF.

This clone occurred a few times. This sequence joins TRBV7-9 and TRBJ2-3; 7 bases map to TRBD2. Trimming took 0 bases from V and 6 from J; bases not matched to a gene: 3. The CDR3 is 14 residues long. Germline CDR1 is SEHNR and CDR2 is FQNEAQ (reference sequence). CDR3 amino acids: CASSLASGMDTQYF. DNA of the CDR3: TGTGCCAGCAGCTTAGCCAGCGGGATGGATACGCAGTATTTT.

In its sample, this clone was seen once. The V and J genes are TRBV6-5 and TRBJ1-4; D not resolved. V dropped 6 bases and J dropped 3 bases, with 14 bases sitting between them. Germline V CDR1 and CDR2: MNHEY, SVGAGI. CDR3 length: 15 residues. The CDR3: CASRPTGYSNEKLFF. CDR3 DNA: TGTGCCAGCAGACCTACGGGGTATTCTAATGAAAAACTGTTTTTT.

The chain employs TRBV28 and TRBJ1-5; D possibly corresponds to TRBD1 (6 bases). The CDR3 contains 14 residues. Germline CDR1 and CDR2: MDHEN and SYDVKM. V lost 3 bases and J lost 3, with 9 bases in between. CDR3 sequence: CASSLAGDNQPQHF. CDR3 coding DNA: TGTGCCAGCAGTTTGGCAGGGGACAATCAGCCCCAGCATTTT.

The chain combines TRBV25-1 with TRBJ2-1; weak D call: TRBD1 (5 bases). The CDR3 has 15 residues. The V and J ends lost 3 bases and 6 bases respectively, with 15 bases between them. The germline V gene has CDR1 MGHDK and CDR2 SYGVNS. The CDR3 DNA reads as TGTGCCAGCAGTGATTGGACAACCCTGGGCAATGAGCAGTTCTTC. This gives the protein CASSDWTTLGNEQFF.

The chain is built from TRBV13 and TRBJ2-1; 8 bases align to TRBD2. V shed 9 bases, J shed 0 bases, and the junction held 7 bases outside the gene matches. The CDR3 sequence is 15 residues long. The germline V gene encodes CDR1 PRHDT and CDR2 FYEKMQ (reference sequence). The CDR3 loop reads CASSLAGGSYNEQFF. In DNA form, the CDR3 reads TGTGCCAGTTCCCTGGCGGGAGGCTCCTACAATGAGCAGTTCTTC.

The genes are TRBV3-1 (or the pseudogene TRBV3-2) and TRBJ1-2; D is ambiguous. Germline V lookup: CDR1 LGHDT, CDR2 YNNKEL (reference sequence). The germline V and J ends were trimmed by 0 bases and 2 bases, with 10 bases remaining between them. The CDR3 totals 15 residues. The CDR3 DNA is TGTGCCAGCAGCCAAGAACAGTCCGCGAACTATGGCTACACCTTC. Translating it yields CASSQEQSANYGYTF.

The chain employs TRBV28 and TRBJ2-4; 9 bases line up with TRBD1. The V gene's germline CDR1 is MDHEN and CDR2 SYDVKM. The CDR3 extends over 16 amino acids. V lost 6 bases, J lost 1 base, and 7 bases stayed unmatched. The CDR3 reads CASSHRTGAAKNIQYF. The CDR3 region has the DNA TGTGCCAGCAGCCATCGGACAGGGGCGGCCAAAAACATTCAGTACTTC.